One sample yielded the 22 T cell receptor beta chains listed below, sequenced in a study of vaccination and CD4 T cells after COVID-19. These receptors' targets are unknown. The assay that was used to sequence DNA from cultured CD4+ T cells was the Oncomine TCR Beta short-read assay. MiXCR, applied by TCRdb to the PCR reads, yields one record per CDR3 protein. The sample lists about 16,000 distinct CDR3 sequences, less than 60% seen once, with around 8.9% in the top ten. Documented treatment: approximately 9-day PBMC culture with coronavirus spike peptide pools or control peptides (ViraFEST assay). Sequencing was performed on CD4+ T cells from blood, cultured in vitro. The receptors shown here come from a human donor who had recovered from COVID-19.

This clonotype was detected only a few times. The chain carries TRBV2 and TRBJ1-2; D may be TRBD1 (6 bases). This CDR3 has 15 amino acids. V shed 6 bases and J shed 7 bases, with 21 bases lying between them. CDR1 and CDR2 (germline): SNHLY, FYNNEI. This CDR3 reads CASSRGAAEALGYTF. CDR3 bases: TGTGCCAGCAGCCGGGGGGCCGCAGAAGCCCTTGGCTACACCTTC.

The CDR3 DNA reads TGTGCCAGCAGCGTCCGGACAGGGGGCGCAGATGGCTACACCTTC. Encoded protein: CASSVRTGGADGYTF. V usage is TRBV7-9 and J usage is TRBJ1-2, with 11 nucleotides matching TRBD1. The CDR3 runs 15 residues. Germline CDR1 is SEHNR and CDR2 is FQNEAQ (reference sequence). The V gene end was trimmed by 5 bases and the J gene end by 6 bases; junction bases not matched to a gene: 8.

This clonotype was counted a few times. J is TRBJ1-5 and V is TRBV20-1; D not certain. Germline CDR1 is DFQATT and CDR2 is SNEGSKA (reference sequence). Trimming took off 2 bases at V and 1 base at J, with 3 bases between the two ends. This CDR3 spans 12 amino acids. CDR3 nucleotide sequence: TGCAGTGCTAGAAACAGCAATCAGCCCCAGCATTTT. Translating it yields CSARNSNQPQHF.

This clonotype was observed a handful of times. This sequence joins TRBV19 and TRBJ1-2; no reliable D call. The CDR3 totals 14 residues. Per the germline V gene, CDR1 is LNHDA and CDR2 is SQIVND (reference sequence). The V and J ends lost 4 bases and 2 bases respectively, with 11 bases between them. The CDR3 sequence: CASSTPTANYGYTF. CDR3 nucleotide sequence: TGTGCCAGTAGTACACCTACAGCGAACTATGGCTACACCTTC.

The chain joins TRBV25-1 to TRBJ1-5, with TRBD1 matching 11 bases. Germline V lookup: CDR1 MGHDK, CDR2 SYGVNS. The CDR3 is 15 residues long. Unmatched junction bases numbered 6, after V lost 5 bases and J lost 6 bases. The CDR3 DNA follows: TGTGCCAGCAGTCCCCGGGGACAGGGGGTTCAGCCCCAGCATTTT. Its protein is CASSPRGQGVQPQHF.

The rearrangement uses TRBV11-2 and TRBJ2-2; 8 nucleotides match TRBD1. V lost 6 bases, J lost 3 bases, and 6 bases stayed unmatched. Germline loops: CDR1 SGHAT, CDR2 FQNNGV. The CDR3 length is 15 residues. The DNA of the CDR3 is TGTGCCAGCAGAGACGAGGGACAGGACACCGGGGAGCTGTTTTTT. Its protein product is CASRDEGQDTGELFF.

The chain is built from TRBV6-5 and TRBJ1-5; D is perhaps TRBD1 (5 bases). The V gene lost 4 bases and the J gene lost 2 bases, with 9 bases spanning the gap. The CDR3 covers 14 residues. Germline values: CDR1 MNHEY, CDR2 SVGAGI. This CDR3 reads CASSSGRGNQPQHF. The CDR3 DNA reads TGTGCCAGCAGTTCAGGGAGGGGCAATCAGCCCCAGCATTTT.

This rearrangement joins TRBV24-1 to TRBJ1-5; 7 nucleotides align to TRBD1. The CDR3 spans 12 residues. V lost 5 bases and J lost 11; bases outside the gene matches: 5. Germline V CDR1 and CDR2: KGHDR, SFDVKD. The DNA of the CDR3 is TGTGCCACCAGTGGTCAGGGGGAGGCCCAGCATTTT. It specifies CATSGQGEAQHF.

The rearrangement links TRBV7-2 to TRBJ1-5, with D unresolved. The germline V gene encodes CDR1 SGHTA and CDR2 FQGNSA. CDR3 length equals 12 residues. V shed 0 bases and J shed 11 bases, with 8 bases lying between them. The CDR3 bases are TGTGCCAGCAGCTTAGCTAACACGTCCCAGCATTTT. Encoded protein: CASSLANTSQHF.

CDR3 sequence (DNA): TGTGCCAGCAGTGCCCCGCGGGACAGCCGCCCCAGGACCCAGTACTTC. This sequence encodes CASSAPRDSRPRTQYF. The chain has TRBV2 and TRBJ2-5; tentatively, D is TRBD1 (7 bases). V gave up 4 bases and J gave up 7 bases, with 22 bases separating them. This CDR3 is 16 amino acids long. Germline V gene sequence: CDR1 SNHLY, CDR2 FYNNEI. Variable domain in full (rest from reference TRBV2 and TRBJ2-5): EPEVTQTPSHQVTQMGQEVILRCVPISNHLYFYWYRQILGQKVEFLVSFYNNEISEKSEIFDDQFSVERPDGSNFTLKIRSTKLEDSAMYFCASSAPRDSRPRTQYFGPGTRLLVL.

The chain has TRBV5-1 and TRBJ1-5; weak D call: TRBD1 (5 bases). The CDR3 contains 16 residues. Germline V CDR1 and CDR2: SGHRS, YFSETQ. Between the trimmed V and J ends, which lost 4 bases and 1 base, there was a span of 15 bases. CDR3 coding DNA: TGCGCCAGCAGCATCGGGACCTCCGGGAGCAATCAGCCCCAGCATTTT. It encodes CASSIGTSGSNQPQHF.

This clonotype was detected only a few times. V is TRBV27 and J is TRBJ1-1; D is possibly TRBD1 (5 bases). The CDR3 is made up of 15 amino acids. Germline values: CDR1 MNHEY, CDR2 SMNVEV (reference sequence). V was shortened by 1 base and J by 0 bases, with 9 bases between the two germline ends. CDR3 in amino acids: CASSLYTDMNTEAFF. For the CDR3, the DNA is TGTGCCAGCAGTTTATATACGGACATGAACACTGAAGCTTTCTTT.

The chain carries TRBV7-2 and TRBJ1-5; possibly TRBD1 for D (5 bases). Germline CDR1 reads SGHTA; CDR2 reads FQGNSA. The CDR3 is made up of 15 amino acids. Trimming pared 1 base from V and 4 bases from J, leaving 11 bases between. Here the CDR3 DNA reads TGTGCCAGCAGCTTAGTGGCAGGGATGAATCAGCCCCAGCATTTT. Protein product: CASSLVAGMNQPQHF. The full variable domain, in which reference TRBV7-2 and TRBJ1-5 provide the parts outside the CDR3, is GAGVSQSPSNKVTEKGKDVELRCDPISGHTALYWYRQSLGQGLEFLIYFQGNSAPDKSGLPSDRFSAERTGGSVSTLTIQRTQQEDSAVYLCASSLVAGMNQPQHFGDGTRLSIL.

The table lists this clonotype with a few counts. The J gene is TRBJ1-2, the V gene TRBV10-2; possibly TRBD1 for D (6 bases). Germline values: CDR1 WSHSY, CDR2 SAAADI. V was cut by 0 bases and J by 4 bases, with 15 bases left in between. There are 16 residues in the CDR3. DNA of the CDR3: TGCGCCAGCAGTGAGTCGACAGGTCTGGGCTTCTATGGCTACACCTTC. This translates into CASSESTGLGFYGYTF.

V is TRBV19 and J is TRBJ1-5; D not resolved. From germline, CDR1 is LNHDA and CDR2 SQIVND (reference sequence). V was clipped by 0 bases and J by 3 bases, with 15 bases between them. This CDR3 is built from 17 residues. The CDR3 here is CASSIDLKGINNQPQHF. The CDR3 coding sequence is TGTGCCAGTAGTATAGATCTTAAGGGAATTAACAATCAGCCCCAGCATTTT.

This clonotype was counted once. The chain joins TRBV27 to TRBJ2-1, with D possibly matching TRBD2 (5 bases). Trimming took off 3 bases at V and 9 bases at J, with 15 bases between the two ends. This CDR3 region has 14 residues. Per germline, CDR1 MNHEY and CDR2 SMNVEV (reference sequence). Here the CDR3 reads CASSFHRARGEQFF. The CDR3 nucleotides are TGTGCCAGCAGTTTCCATCGGGCCCGGGGTGAGCAGTTCTTC.

The chain recombines TRBV6-1 with TRBJ2-7; 8 nucleotides line up with TRBD1. Germline V gives CDR1 MNHNS, CDR2 SASEGT. V was pared by 5 bases and J by 3 bases, with 9 bases of the junction left unmatched. The CDR3 is 15 residues long. CDR3 in DNA: TGTGCCAGCAGTCCCTCACAGGGGGGACGCTACGAGCAGTACTTC. This translates into CASSPSQGGRYEQYF.

The J gene is TRBJ1-2, the V gene TRBV19, with a tentative D call TRBD1 (6 bases). There are 17 residues in the CDR3. The germline V gene has CDR1 LNHDA and CDR2 SQIVND (reference sequence). The ends were cut back, 3 bases at V and 0 bases at J, with 17 bases in the middle. The CDR3 region is CASSIRPTGTPNYGYTF. The CDR3 DNA follows: TGTGCCAGTAGTATTCGACCGACAGGCACACCTAACTATGGCTACACCTTC.

The DNA for the CDR3 is TGTGCCAGCACGTTGGGGAGCCTACAGGCTTTCTTT. Its translation is CASTLGSLQAFF. The V call is TRBV6-7, the J call TRBJ1-1, with unresolved D. TRBV6-7 is an ORF, with its function uncertain. The CDR3 has 12 residues. Trimming took 7 bases from V and 11 from J, leaving 17 bases between them.

The chain uses TRBV2 and TRBJ1-2; D ambiguous. Germline V gives CDR1 SNHLY, CDR2 FYNNEI. This CDR3 is 13 amino acids long. Trimming left V 4 bases short and J 1 base short, with 7 bases between. CDR3 coding DNA: TGTGCCAGCAGTGGGGAAATTAACTATGGCTACACCTTC. Protein product: CASSGEINYGYTF.

The V gene is TRBV6-1, the J gene TRBJ2-5; TRBD1 or TRBD2 may be the D gene (7 bases each). The CDR3 extends over 14 amino acids. The V and J ends lost 5 bases and 8 bases respectively, with 18 bases between them. Germline V gene sequence: CDR1 MNHNS, CDR2 SASEGT. The CDR3 DNA follows: TGTGCCAGCAGTCGGACAGGACTAGGACGAACCCAGTACTTC. Encoded protein: CASSRTGLGRTQYF.

The chain links TRBV12-3 or TRBV12-4 to TRBJ2-1, with D perhaps TRBD1 (5 bases). Deletions cut 2 bases from V and 8 bases from J, with 10 bases between. CDR3 size: 13 residues. The CDR3 DNA reads TGTGCCAGCAGTTTAAGGGGTGGGGATGAGCAGTTCTTC. As protein: CASSLRGGDEQFF.